The 21 T cell receptor beta chains reported below all come from one sample, sequenced in a study of cytomegalovirus exposure and HLA in healthy donors. The PCR contained 60 Vbeta and 13 Jbeta primers. Clones were sequenced by immunoSEQ multiplex PCR, and TCRdb holds only the in-frame ones, with some missing. The repertoire consists of under 200,000 clones, with roughly 74% occurring once and the leading ten covering less than 5.5%. The sequencing sample was made of PBMCs. These receptors all stem from a male donor in good health and CMV-seronegative.

This rearrangement joins TRBV4-2 to TRBJ1-4; D unresolved. V was pared by 0 bases and J by 7 bases, with 9 bases between. In germline, CDR1 is LGHNA, CDR2 YNFKEQ. This CDR3 is built from 14 residues. CDR3 DNA sequence: TGTGCCAGCAGCCAAGATCTGGGAGGTGAAAAACTGTTTTTT. Amino acids: CASSQDLGGEKLFF.

The chain links TRBV18 to TRBJ2-1; 9 bases are a match to TRBD2. V dropped 9 bases and J dropped 9; count of bases not matched to a gene: 9. Germline assignment: CDR1 KGHSH and CDR2 LQKENI. This CDR3 has 13 residues. CDR3 coding DNA: TGTGCCAGTTCGCTAGCGGGATCGGGTGAGCAGTTCTTC. Translation: CASSLAGSGEQFF.

This clone came up a few times. The rearrangement joins TRBV6-5 to TRBJ1-1; 10 nucleotides line up with TRBD1. The CDR3 is 15 residues long. The V gene end was trimmed by 4 bases and the J gene end by 5 bases; junction bases not matched to a gene: 7. Germline CDR1 MNHEY, CDR2 SVGAGI. This CDR3 reads CASSFPDRGRTEAFF. The CDR3 nucleotides are TGTGCCAGCAGTTTTCCGGACAGGGGGAGAACTGAAGCTTTCTTT.

Only a few counts were recorded for this clone. The chain carries TRBV30 and TRBJ2-1, with 9 bases matching TRBD2. Per the germline V gene, CDR1 is GTSNPN and CDR2 is SVGIG (reference sequence). The V segment lost 0 bases and the J segment 7 bases; nucleotides outside the gene matches: 10. This CDR3 is built from 16 residues. In DNA form, the CDR3 reads TGTGCCTGGAGTGTAGGGGAAGCGGGGGGTCAAAATGAGCAGTTCTTC. It specifies CAWSVGEAGGQNEQFF.

This sequence joins TRBV5-8 and TRBJ2-1, with unresolved D. The CDR3 sequence is 11 residues long. V shed 5 bases and J shed 5 bases, with 5 bases lying between them. Germline assignment: CDR1 SGHTS and CDR2 YDEGEE. The CDR3 coding sequence is TGTGCCAGCAGGGCGGACAATGAGCAGTTCTTC. Amino acids: CASRADNEQFF.

This clone was seen more than once but under ten times. The chain recombines TRBV6-1 with TRBJ1-2; D might be TRBD1 (6 bases). This CDR3 comprises 15 residues. Germline CDR1 MNHNS, CDR2 SASEGT. With 2 bases removed from V and 6 bases from J, the gap between germline ends came to 16 bases. DNA of the CDR3: TGTGCCAGCAGTGAACCGACTGGCAGGGGACATGGCTACACCTTC. Its translation: CASSEPTGRGHGYTF.

This clone was counted once. This chain uses TRBV27 with TRBJ2-7; D may be TRBD2 (5 bases). Germline CDR1 is MNHEY and CDR2 is SMNVEV (reference sequence). The V end lost 3 bases, the J end lost 7 bases, and 10 bases lay between the germline ends. CDR3 length: 12 residues. This CDR3 is CASSFAGEEQYF. The DNA for the CDR3 is TGTGCCAGCAGTTTTGCCGGGGAAGAGCAGTACTTC.

This chain uses TRBV19 with TRBJ2-7, with TRBD1 identical over 8 bases. There are 15 residues in the CDR3. CDR1 is LNHDA and CDR2 is SQIVND in the germline V gene (reference sequence). Germline trimming cut 6 bases from V and 0 bases from J; bases unmatched to any gene: 7. The DNA of the CDR3 is TGTGCCAGTAGCCCGGACAGGGCCCACTCCTACGAGCAGTACTTC. Its protein product is CASSPDRAHSYEQYF.

The chain carries TRBV29-1 and TRBJ2-7, with TRBD2 as a possible D gene (6 bases). Looked up from germline, CDR1 is SQVTM and CDR2 is ANQGSEA. The V and J ends lost 4 bases and 3 bases respectively, with 16 bases between them. This CDR3 has 14 residues. In nucleotides, the CDR3 is TGCAGCGTTGTTTGGGACTTCGGTGACTACGAGCAGTACTTC. Its protein product is CSVVWDFGDYEQYF.

The rearrangement joins TRBV7-8 to TRBJ2-1; D gene uncertain. Germline CDR1 reads SGHVS; CDR2 reads FQNEAQ. This CDR3 spans 14 amino acids. The ends were cut back, 0 bases at V and 6 bases at J, with 9 bases in the middle. CDR3 nucleotide sequence: TGTGCCAGCAGCTTAGCAGCCGTTTTCAATGAGCAGTTCTTC. Amino acid sequence: CASSLAAVFNEQFF.

V and J are TRBV7-9 and TRBJ1-4; 9 bases line up with TRBD1. Germline CDR1 SEHNR, CDR2 FQNEAQ (reference sequence). The CDR3 length is 14 residues. V shed 8 bases and J 3 bases; nucleotides not matched to a gene: 4. CDR3 in amino acids: CASGWTGANEKLFF. CDR3 DNA: TGTGCCAGCGGGTGGACAGGGGCTAATGAAAAACTGTTTTTT. Together with reference TRBV7-9 and TRBJ1-4, the CDR3 gives the full variable domain: DTGVSQNPRHKITKRGQNVTFRCDPISEHNRLYWYRQTLGQGPEFLTYFQNEAQLEKSRLLSDRFSAERPKGSFSTLEIQRTEQGDSAMYLCASGWTGANEKLFFGSGTQLSVL.

V and J are TRBV19 and TRBJ2-7, with 8 bases identical to TRBD1. From germline, CDR1 is LNHDA and CDR2 SQIVND (reference sequence). Trimming removed 5 bases from V and 2 bases from J; junction bases left unmatched: 2. This CDR3 has 13 residues. Here the CDR3 DNA reads TGTGCCAGTAGTCCGGGACAGGCCTACGAGCAGTACTTC. It translates to CASSPGQAYEQYF.

The J gene is TRBJ2-5, the V gene TRBV9; 7 positions match TRBD2. The CDR3 sequence is 16 residues long. Germline CDR1 is SGDLS and CDR2 is YYNGEE. V gave up 0 bases and J gave up 2 bases; unmatched junction bases: 7. The CDR3 DNA reads as TGTGCCAGCAGCGTAGAGGGTCGGGGGGATCAAGAGACCCAGTACTTC. This translates into CASSVEGRGDQETQYF.

The chain recombines TRBV27 with TRBJ1-1; no clear D. This CDR3 contains 15 residues. V lost 2 bases, J lost 6 bases, and 16 bases lay in between. Germline CDR1 MNHEY, CDR2 SMNVEV (reference sequence). CDR3 protein: CASSLSGGVGAEAFF. In DNA form, the CDR3 reads TGTGCCAGCAGTTTAAGTGGCGGGGTCGGGGCTGAAGCTTTCTTT.

The V gene is TRBV18, the J gene TRBJ2-4, with unresolved D. The CDR3 length is 14 residues. Trimming pared 3 bases from V and 5 bases from J, leaving 11 bases between. CDR1 KGHSH and CDR2 LQKENI come from the germline V gene. The CDR3 nucleotides read TGTGCCAGCTCACCCACGGCACGGGAAAACATTCAGTACTTC. Its translation is CASSPTARENIQYF.

This chain joins TRBV5-1 and TRBJ2-5; possibly TRBD2 for D (6 bases). The last part of the DNA fits TRBJ2-7 better; the J call may be wrong. The germline V gene has CDR1 SGHRS and CDR2 YFSETQ. This CDR3 is built from 14 residues. The DNA of the CDR3 is TGCGCCAGCAGCTTGGCCGGGAGCTCCTACGAGCAGTACTTC. Its protein product is CASSLAGSSYEQYF.

The chain links TRBV7-2 to TRBJ1-2, with 8 bases matching TRBD1. V was pared by 5 bases and J by 4 bases, with 3 bases of the junction left unmatched. Germline V gene lookup returns CDR1 SGHTA and CDR2 FQGNSA. The CDR3 extends over 13 amino acids. The CDR3 sequence: CASSVQGAYGYTF. CDR3 nucleotides: TGTGCCAGCAGCGTTCAGGGGGCCTATGGCTACACCTTC.

V is TRBV27 and J is TRBJ1-1; no firm D call. The CDR3 length is 11 residues. Trimming shortened V by 5 bases and J by 1 base, and 2 bases separated the two germline ends. Germline V gene lookup returns CDR1 MNHEY and CDR2 SMNVEV (reference sequence). The CDR3 here is CASSQNTEAFF. In DNA, the CDR3 is TGTGCCAGCAGTCAGAACACTGAAGCTTTCTTT.

This clone appeared a single time. This chain links TRBV7-3 with TRBJ2-5; 8 positions agree with TRBD2. The germline V gene encodes CDR1 SGHTA and CDR2 FQGTGA. This CDR3 has 13 residues. Unmatched junction bases numbered 3, after V lost 4 bases and J lost 5 bases. The CDR3 DNA reads TGTGCCAGCAGCTCGACTAGCGCGGAGACCCAGTACTTC. As protein: CASSSTSAETQYF.

The chain employs TRBV2 and TRBJ2-7; D may be TRBD1 (5 bases). Per germline, CDR1 SNHLY and CDR2 FYNNEI. Trimming left V 5 bases short and J 7 bases short, with 9 bases between. This CDR3 is 11 amino acids long. CDR3 DNA sequence: TGTGCCAGCAGTTACCGACAGGAGCAGTACTTC. It yields the protein CASSYRQEQYF. The complete variable domain, with remaining parts taken from reference TRBV2 and TRBJ2-7, reads EPEVTQTPSHQVTQMGQEVILRCVPISNHLYFYWYRQILGQKVEFLVSFYNNEISEKSEIFDDQFSVERPDGSNFTLKIRSTKLEDSAMYFCASSYRQEQYFGPGTRLTVT.

The chain uses TRBV7-9 and TRBJ2-1; D may be TRBD2 (6 bases). This CDR3 contains 11 residues. Per the germline V gene, CDR1 is SEHNR and CDR2 is FQNEAQ (reference sequence). Trimming pared 6 bases from V and 12 bases from J, leaving 12 bases between. This chain's CDR3 is CASSFPGGQFF. The DNA for the CDR3 is TGTGCCAGCAGTTTCCCCGGGGGGCAGTTCTTC.